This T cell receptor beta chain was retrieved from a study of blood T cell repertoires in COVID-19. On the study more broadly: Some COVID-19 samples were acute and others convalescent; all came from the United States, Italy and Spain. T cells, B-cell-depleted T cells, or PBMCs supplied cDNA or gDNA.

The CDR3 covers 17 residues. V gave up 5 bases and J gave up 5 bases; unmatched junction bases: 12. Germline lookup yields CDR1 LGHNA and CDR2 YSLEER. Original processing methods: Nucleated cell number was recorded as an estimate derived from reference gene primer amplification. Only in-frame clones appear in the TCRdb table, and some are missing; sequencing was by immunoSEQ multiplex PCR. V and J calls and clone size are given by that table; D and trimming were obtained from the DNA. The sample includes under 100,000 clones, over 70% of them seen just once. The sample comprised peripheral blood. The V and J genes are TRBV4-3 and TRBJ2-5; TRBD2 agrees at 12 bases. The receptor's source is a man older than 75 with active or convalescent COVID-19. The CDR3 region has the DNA TGCGCCAGCAGCATCGGGACTAGCGGGCCAAGAGGGGAGACCCAGTACTTC. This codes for CASSIGTSGPRGETQYF.